This T cell receptor beta chain was retrieved from a study of cytomegalovirus exposure and HLA in healthy donors. A remark on this clone: Its antigen is still unknown.

Everyone who donated was a healthy bone marrow donor. The CDR3 is made up of 15 amino acids. Trimming cost V 1 base and J 6 bases; bases outside gene matches: 5. CDR1 is MDHEN and CDR2 is SYDVKM in the germline V gene. Primers for the PCR totalled 60 Vbeta and 13 Jbeta. The repertoire was sequenced with immunoSEQ multiplex PCR; TCRdb's copy has only in-frame clones and lacks some. In the table there are about 140,000 clones, almost 85% of which are singletons. Study conclusions and caveats: Earlier analysis looked at TCR beta V segments, and most were productive about 90% or about 30% of the time. A later analysis reportedly identified an Asian-associated ancestry cluster as carrying fewer N-insertions than the approximately 670-donor mean.

The sequenced sample consisted of PBMCs. V gene TRBV28 combines with J gene TRBJ1-2; 10 positions match TRBD1. The source is a woman between 40 and 50 years old in good health and CMV-seronegative. The CDR3 region has the DNA TGTGCCAGCAGTTTATTTGGGACAGGGGTGGATGGCTACACCTTC. It translates to CASSLFGTGVDGYTF.